The clone carrying this T cell receptor beta chain was detected a few times. V lost 2 bases and J 12 bases, leaving 13 bases between the germline ends. This CDR3 is built from 12 residues. Germline CDR1 and CDR2: MNHNS and SASEGT. These data come from a study of spatial heterogeneity in lung cancer. Study details: When available, follow-up PBMC samples taken a median of approximately 26 months after resection were sequenced.

TCRdb called the 5' RACE reads again in MiXCR, with one record for every CDR3 protein. The table includes about 120,000 distinct CDR3 sequences, 10% to 15% detected once. As to time point: blood at routine non-recurrence follow-up after resection. Tumor, nontumor lung or frozen PBMC supplied whole RNA, sequenced without sorting. This TCR was recovered from a male donor with early-stage non-small cell lung cancer. The genes are TRBV6-1 and TRBJ1-2; D ambiguous. The specimen was PBMCs, collected at follow-up. CDR3 DNA: TGTGCCAGCAGTGAAATAACACCGGATAACACCTTC. This encodes CASSEITPDNTF.